One sample yielded the 6 T cell receptor beta chains listed below, sequenced in a study of shared clonotypes between healthy human individuals. TCRdb keeps only in-frame clones here, not all; method: immunoSEQ multiplex PCR. The sample consists of some 2.4 million clones, over 85% of them appearing once. Sequenced input: naive CD4+ T cells from PBMCs. The subset is: CD45RA+ positively selected. The receptors derive from a man aged 18 to 35 in good health. Some clones in this sample may be carry-over from other donors' samples.

This chain connects TRBV7-9 to TRBJ1-1; D uncertain. Trimming cost V 6 bases and J 5 bases, with 7 bases left between them. CDR1 and CDR2 from the germline V gene are SEHNR and FQNEAQ (reference sequence). This CDR3 is built from 11 residues. CDR3 protein: CASRLMTEAFF. Here the CDR3 DNA reads TGTGCCAGCAGGTTGATGACTGAAGCTTTCTTT.

This clone was seen a single time. Other DNA sequences in the sample encode the same CDR3. J is TRBJ2-1 and V is TRBV5-1, with TRBD2 matching 8 bases. From germline, CDR1 is SGHRS and CDR2 YFSETQ. Losses at the gene ends were 2 bases for V and 0 bases for J; bases not matched to a gene: 4. The CDR3 sequence is 16 residues long. The DNA for the CDR3 is TGCGCCAGCAGCTTACTAGCGGCGAGCTCCTACAATGAGCAGTTCTTC. As protein: CASSLLAASSYNEQFF.

The chain joins TRBV19 to TRBJ2-1; D remains ambiguous. Looked up from germline, CDR1 is LNHDA and CDR2 is SQIVND (reference sequence). This CDR3 has 11 residues. V lost 7 bases, J lost 9 bases, and 10 bases lay in between. The CDR3 protein is CASKKYGEQFF. CDR3 coding DNA: TGTGCCAGTAAGAAGTACGGTGAGCAGTTCTTC.

DNA for the CDR3: TGTGCCAGCAGTCCATCCCGGGACAGGAATCAGCCCCAGCATTTT. It yields the protein CASSPSRDRNQPQHF. The rearrangement joins TRBV28 to TRBJ1-5; 8 positions agree with TRBD1. After removal of 5 bases from V and 4 bases from J, the junction contained 7 bases not matched to a gene. Germline V gene lookup returns CDR1 MDHEN and CDR2 SYDVKM. The CDR3 runs to 15 residues.

The chain couples TRBV2 to TRBJ2-5; D ambiguous. The germline V gene encodes CDR1 SNHLY and CDR2 FYNNEI. Trimming stripped 0 bases from V and 7 bases from J, with 6 bases between. The CDR3 sequence is 12 residues long. DNA for the CDR3: TGTGCCAGCAGTGAAGCGCTAGGGACCCAGTACTTC. Its translation is CASSEALGTQYF.

This chain connects TRBV5-5 to TRBJ1-6; D remains ambiguous. V was trimmed by 3 bases and J by 9 bases, leaving 16 bases between them. The CDR3 loop spans 15 amino acids. Germline CDR1 is SGHKS and CDR2 is YYEKEE (reference sequence). This CDR3 is CASSWAGPIISPLHF. The CDR3 DNA reads TGTGCCAGCAGCTGGGCGGGCCCCATAATTTCACCCCTCCACTTT.